This TCR beta chain derives from a study of OX40 agonist ivuxolimab in advanced cancers. Here immunoSEQ multiplex PCR was the method, and the copy in TCRdb shows in-frame clones only, minus some. The table lists 150,000 to 190,000 clones, approximately 94% of them singletons. The CDR3 is made up of 21 amino acids. The J segment lost 0 bases and the V segment lost 2 bases, leaving 12 bases of the junction unmatched. The germline gives CDR1 SGHRS, CDR2 YFSETQ. The chain employs TRBV5-1 and TRBJ2-3, with 16 bases lining up with TRBD2. The sequence was collected from an adult with an advanced solid tumor such as melanoma, head and neck, liver or kidney cancer. The specimen comprised CD4+ or CD8+ T cells sorted from blood, sampled in a trial of the OX40 agonist ivuxolimab. The CDR3 region has the DNA TGCGCCAGCAGCTTCCGCCTGCCGGGACTAGCGGGGGGGCTGAGCACAGATACGCAGTATTTT. Its protein product is CASSFRLPGLAGGLSTDTQYF.